There are many counts of the clone carrying this T cell receptor (beta chain). The record originates from a study of T cells in Graves' hyperthyroidism and ophthalmopathy. Diagnosing involved the use of clinical symptoms, serum thyroxine and TRAb, thyroid ultrasound and orbital computed tomography. Amplified TCR beta CDR3 regions came from RNA transcripts. Using the HTBI primer set, a first-round RT-PCR was run on the TCR CDR3. TCRdb re-analysed the multiplex PCR reads in MiXCR, keeping a single row per CDR3 protein. The sample lists about 640,000 distinct CDR3 sequences; roughly 20% were seen once. The germline V and J ends were trimmed by 6 bases and 0 bases, with 10 bases remaining between them. The CDR3 extends over 14 amino acids.

The chain has TRBV12-3 or TRBV12-4 and TRBJ2-3; the D is unclear. This clonotype was obtained from a man aged 30 to 39 with Graves' ophthalmopathy. The sample taken for sequencing was blood. The CDR3 nucleotides read TGTGCCAGCAGACCCGAAAGTAGCACAGATACGCAGTATTTT. Amino acids: CASRPESSTDTQYF.